Included here is one T cell receptor (beta chain) sequence, with context. As yet, its antigen is unknown. This sample was included in a study of T cell responses to AZD1222 COVID-19 vaccine. Sequencing used immunoSEQ multiplex PCR; TCRdb keeps in-frame clones, though not all of them. The repertoire holds around 110,000 clones, with about 90% as singletons. Findings and limits, study-wide: White British people made up most donors, females outnumbered males, and clonal diversity was possibly underestimated.

This TCR was recovered from an adult who received the AZD1222 COVID-19 vaccine. The material sequenced was peripheral blood, taken 28 days after the second AZD1222 dose.

The CDR3 coding sequence is TGCGCCAGCAGCTCCGGGGCTCTCAACAATGAGCAGTTCTTC. Its protein product is CASSSGALNNEQFF. The rearrangement joins TRBV5-1 to TRBJ2-1; D assignment may be TRBD1 or TRBD2 (5 bases each). The CDR3 is made up of 14 amino acids. Trimming left V 3 bases short and J 5 bases short, with 12 bases between. Germline loops: CDR1 SGHRS, CDR2 YFSETQ.